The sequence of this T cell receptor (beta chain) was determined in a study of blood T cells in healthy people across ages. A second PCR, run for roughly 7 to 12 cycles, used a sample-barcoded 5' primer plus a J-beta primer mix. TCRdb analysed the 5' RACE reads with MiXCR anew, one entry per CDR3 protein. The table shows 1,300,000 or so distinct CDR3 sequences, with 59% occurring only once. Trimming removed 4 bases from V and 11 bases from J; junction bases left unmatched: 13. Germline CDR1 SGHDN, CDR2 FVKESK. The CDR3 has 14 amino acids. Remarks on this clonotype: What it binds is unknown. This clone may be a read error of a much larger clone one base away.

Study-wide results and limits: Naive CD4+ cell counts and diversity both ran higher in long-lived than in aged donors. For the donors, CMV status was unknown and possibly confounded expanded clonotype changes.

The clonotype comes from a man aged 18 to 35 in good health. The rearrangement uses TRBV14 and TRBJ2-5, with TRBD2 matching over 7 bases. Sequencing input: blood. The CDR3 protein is CASSPGQGGLEQYF. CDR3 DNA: TGTGCCAGCAGCCCCGGGCAGGGAGGGTTGGAGCAGTACTTC.